This T cell receptor beta chain was sequenced for a study of post-analysis software for immune sequencing data. Presence of unique molecular identifiers characterized the TCR beta cDNA libraries. From the PCR reads, TCRdb called clonotypes with MiXCR, one entry per CDR3 protein. In the table there are 250,000 to 300,000 distinct CDR3 sequences, roughly a third of which are singletons. Concerning this clonotype itself: The antigen remains unidentified.

The CDR3 spans 13 residues. Per the germline V gene, CDR1 is LNHDA and CDR2 is SQIVND (reference sequence). J was trimmed by 3 bases and V by 6 bases; bases with no gene match: 4. Study results and caveats: People with multiple sclerosis had a significantly lower normalized Chao1 diversity than controls did. Among roughly 5 TRBV segments more frequent in patients than controls were TRBV5-6, TRBV5-1 and TRBV20-1.

The receptor's source is a girl between 10 and 17 years old with multiple sclerosis. Sequencing used blood. This sequence joins TRBV19 and TRBJ2-7; 8 positions agree with TRBD1. The CDR3 nucleotides read TGTGCCAGTAGCCCCGGGACAGGCTACGAGCAGTACTTC. Translating it yields CASSPGTGYEQYF. Full variable domain (outside the CDR3, taken from reference TRBV19 and TRBJ2-7): DGGITQSPKYLFRKEGQNVTLSCEQNLNHDAMYWYRQDPGQGLRLIYYSQIVNDFQKGDIAEGYSVSREKKESFPLTVTSAQKNPTAFYLCASSPGTGYEQYFGPGTRLTVT.